This is a list of T cell receptor beta chains from one sample in a study of blood T cell repertoires in COVID-19. Here immunoSEQ multiplex PCR was the method, and the copy in TCRdb shows in-frame clones only, minus some. Of approximately 190,000 clones in the sample, about nine tenths were seen once. Sequenced input: peripheral blood. All receptors come from an older man with acute or convalescent COVID-19. Each CDR3 is given with its conserved first and last residue. D genes are given only for firm matches. Part of the rows lack a size; the others show once, few, many or a class for expanded clones.

TRBJ1-2	TRBV24-1	TRBD1	.	CATSPGTGDRYTF	TGTGCCACCAGCCCTGGGACAGGGGATCGCTACACCTTC
TRBJ2-5	TRBV11-1	.	.	CASSTQGMGKTQYF	TGTGCCAGCAGCACCCAGGGGATGGGAAAGACCCAGTACTTC
TRBJ2-4	TRBV19	.	.	CASSSGASGNIQYF	TGTGCCAGTAGTAGTGGGGCGTCCGGGAACATTCAGTACTTC
TRBJ2-1	TRBV2	TRBD2	.	CASSEGGSLSEQFF	TGTGCCAGCAGTGAAGGCGGGAGCTTGAGTGAGCAGTTCTTC
TRBJ2-1	TRBV29-1	TRBD2	once	CSTLAGENEQFF	TGCAGCACCCTGGCGGGAGAGAATGAGCAGTTCTTC
TRBJ2-3	TRBV7-3	.	.	CASSNGTGLRTDTQYF	TGTGCCAGCAGCAACGGAACAGGATTAAGAACAGATACGCAGTATTTT
TRBJ1-5	TRBV5-5	.	.	CASSLNSQPQHF	TGTGCCAGCAGCCTAAATTCTCAGCCCCAGCATTTT
TRBJ2-1	TRBV19	TRBD2	.	CASNAGANYNEQFF	TGTGCCAGTAATGCGGGAGCCAACTACAATGAGCAGTTCTTC
TRBJ2-2	TRBV7-9	TRBD2	.	CASPGGGPTGELFF	TGTGCCAGCCCGGGCGGGGGGCCTACCGGGGAGCTGTTTTTT
TRBJ2-1	TRBV2	TRBD2	.	CASSELDSLAGIQRGQFF	TGTGCCAGCAGTGAACTCGACTCTCTAGCGGGAATACAAAGAGGGCAGTTCTTC
TRBJ2-1	TRBV24-1	TRBD2	.	CATSDPSAGENEQFF	TGTGCCACCAGTGATCCGTCAGCGGGAGAGAATGAGCAGTTCTTC
TRBJ1-2	TRBV12-3/TRBV12-4	TRBD1	.	CASSPTGAYGYTF	TGTGCCAGCAGTCCAACAGGGGCCTATGGCTACACCTTC
TRBJ1-2	TRBV10-3	.	.	CAISSGVTSNYGYTF	TGTGCCATCTCCTCAGGGGTCACTTCTAACTATGGCTACACCTTC
TRBJ2-2	TRBV5-1	.	few	CASHQGGMNTGELFF	TGCGCCAGCCATCAGGGGGGCATGAACACCGGGGAGCTGTTTTTT
TRBJ1-5	TRBV27	.	.	CASSFPDQPQHF	TGTGCCAGCAGTTTCCCAGATCAGCCCCAGCATTTT
TRBJ2-3	TRBV19	.	once	CASSDTVGTDTQYF	TGTGCCAGTAGTGATACCGTAGGCACAGATACGCAGTATTTT
TRBJ2-2	TRBV24-1	.	.	CATSAGYTGELFF	TGTGCCACCAGTGCAGGGTACACCGGGGAGCTGTTTTTT
TRBJ2-2	TRBV6-5	.	.	CASSPVVNTGELFF	TGTGCCAGCAGTCCGGTGGTGAACACCGGGGAGCTGTTTTTT
TRBJ2-4	TRBV12-5	.	.	CASGLGRVSDKNIQYF	TGTGCTAGTGGTTTGGGCAGGGTGTCTGACAAAAACATTCAGTACTTC
TRBJ2-7	TRBV2	.	.	CASRGGEWEQYF	TGTGCCAGCAGAGGTGGAGAGTGGGAGCAGTACTTC
TRBJ2-5	TRBV24-1	TRBD2	.	CATSDLKRGGETQYF	TGTGCCACCAGTGATTTGAAGCGGGGCGGAGAGACCCAGTACTTC
TRBJ1-5	TRBV4-1	TRBD1	.	CASSQVSGQGINQPQHF	TGCGCCAGCAGCCAAGTCTCCGGACAGGGAATAAATCAGCCCCAGCATTTT
TRBJ1-2	TRBV28	TRBD1	.	CASRAGTGGYGYTF	TGTGCCAGCAGGGCCGGGACAGGGGGCTATGGCTACACCTTC
TRBJ2-6	TRBV5-1	.	once	CASSFDSRGANVLTF	TGCGCCAGCAGCTTTGACAGCCGCGGTGCCAACGTCCTGACTTTC
TRBJ1-6	TRBV6-5	.	.	CASNPGESYNSPLHF	TGTGCCAGTAATCCAGGGGAATCCTATAATTCACCCCTCCACTTT
TRBJ1-2	TRBV29-1	.	.	CSVPARVSNYGYTF	TGCAGCGTCCCGGCGCGGGTATCCAACTATGGCTACACCTTC
TRBJ1-5	TRBV5-1	.	few	CASSHGGNNQPQHF	TGCGCCAGCAGCCACGGGGGGAACAATCAGCCCCAGCATTTT
TRBJ2-1	TRBV7-3	TRBD2	.	CASSLAGDYNEQFF	TGTGCCAGCAGCTTAGCGGGAGACTACAATGAGCAGTTCTTC
TRBJ2-2	TRBV27	TRBD2	.	CASSLQRGGTSGHTGELFF	TGTGCCAGCAGTTTACAGAGGGGCGGGACTAGCGGACACACCGGGGAGCTGTTTTTT
TRBJ2-1	TRBV7-2	.	.	CASSLGGHEQFF	TGTGCCAGCAGCTTAGGCGGCCATGAGCAGTTCTTC
TRBJ1-1	TRBV10-3	.	.	CAISELNGVAFF	TGTGCCATCAGTGAGTTGAATGGAGTAGCTTTCTTT
TRBJ2-3	TRBV7-7	TRBD1	.	CASSLANSGQGARDTQYF	TGTGCCAGCAGCTTAGCTAATAGCGGACAGGGGGCTCGAGATACGCAGTATTTT
TRBJ2-3	TRBV24-1	TRBD2	.	CATSDLAGGHLFSTDTQYF	TGTGCCACCAGTGATCTAGCGGGAGGCCACTTATTTAGCACAGATACGCAGTATTTT
TRBJ1-1	TRBV4-1	.	few	CASSQDFGGEAFF	TGCGCCAGCAGCCAAGATTTCGGGGGTGAAGCTTTCTTT
TRBJ1-6	TRBV4-2	TRBD1	.	CASSQGPQGASSPLHF	TGTGCCAGCAGCCAAGGGCCCCAGGGGGCTTCTTCACCCCTCCACTTT
TRBJ2-7	TRBV7-7	.	once	CASSLGPGYGNEQYF	TGTGCCAGCAGCTTAGGGCCAGGGTATGGAAACGAGCAGTACTTC
TRBJ1-1	TRBV6-5	TRBD1	.	CASSQGQGKTEAFF	TGTGCCAGCAGTCAGGGACAGGGTAAAACTGAAGCTTTCTTT
TRBJ2-1	TRBV15	TRBD2	.	CATRTSGMGYNEQFF	TGTGCCACCAGAACTAGCGGGATGGGGTACAATGAGCAGTTCTTC
TRBJ2-3	TRBV7-2	TRBD2	once	CASSLGAGGPSDTQYF	TGTGCCAGCAGCTTAGGGGCGGGAGGGCCTTCAGATACGCAGTATTTT
TRBJ2-1	TRBV30	.	.	CAWSVVNEQFF	TGTGCCTGGAGTGTCGTCAATGAGCAGTTCTTC
TRBJ2-1	TRBV7-2	TRBD1	.	CASSLIGTGGHEQFF	TGTGCCAGCAGCTTAATTGGGACAGGGGGCCATGAGCAGTTCTTC
TRBJ1-2	TRBV27	.	.	CASRALGEGNYGYTF	TGTGCCAGCAGGGCCTTAGGTGAGGGTAACTATGGCTACACCTTC
TRBJ1-2	TRBV13	.	once	CASSVQVLGSNSNYGYTF	TGTGCCAGCAGCGTCCAGGTTCTTGGCAGCAACTCTAACTATGGCTACACCTTC
TRBJ2-3	TRBV10-2	TRBD2	.	CASHLAGNTDTQYF	TGCGCCAGCCACCTAGCGGGCAACACAGATACGCAGTATTTT
TRBJ2-3	TRBV7-8	TRBD2	.	CASSLASAGVVGRTQYF	TGTGCCAGCAGCTTAGCGTCGGCGGGAGTTGTAGGTCGTACGCAGTATTTT
TRBJ2-2	TRBV19	.	.	CASSINGWGRVGTGELFF	TGTGCCAGTAGTATTAATGGGTGGGGCAGAGTCGGCACCGGGGAGCTGTTTTTT
TRBJ2-1	TRBV10-1	.	.	CASSVGGSYNEQFF	TGCGCCAGCAGTGTTGGCGGCTCCTACAATGAGCAGTTCTTC
TRBJ2-3	TRBV19	TRBD2	.	CASSIVLASGSTDTQYF	TGTGCCAGTAGTATAGTGTTGGCTAGCGGAAGCACAGATACGCAGTATTTT
TRBJ2-1	TRBV3-1/TRBV3-2	TRBD1	.	CASSQGTGGDEQFF	TGTGCCAGCAGCCAAGGGACAGGGGGGGATGAGCAGTTCTTC
TRBJ1-2	TRBV5-1	.	.	CASSLARSDGYTF	TGCGCCAGCAGCTTGGCCCGTTCGGATGGCTACACCTTC
TRBJ2-1	TRBV10-3	TRBD2	.	CATLGLAGLGNDEQFF	TGTGCCACCCTCGGACTAGCGGGACTTGGAAATGATGAGCAGTTCTTC
TRBJ1-5	TRBV6-5	.	.	CASKGPTSNQPQHF	TGTGCCAGCAAGGGGCCTACTAGCAATCAGCCCCAGCATTTT
TRBJ2-3	TRBV28	.	.	CASNSRGGLTDTQYF	TGTGCCAGCAACTCCCGAGGCGGACTCACAGATACGCAGTATTTT
TRBJ2-3	TRBV24-1	TRBD2	.	CATTGGDGTDTQYF	TGTGCCACGACGGGAGGGGATGGCACAGATACGCAGTATTTT
TRBJ2-5	TRBV9	TRBD1	.	CASSRTGTGETQYF	TGTGCCAGCAGCCGAACCGGGACAGGGGAGACCCAGTACTTC
TRBJ1-5	TRBV9	TRBD1	.	CASHQHRGRNQPQHF	TGTGCCAGCCACCAACATAGGGGGCGCAATCAGCCCCAGCATTTT
TRBJ2-2	TRBV11-2	TRBD2	.	CASSLVASGTGELFF	TGTGCCAGCAGCTTAGTTGCTAGCGGGACCGGGGAGCTGTTTTTT
TRBJ2-5	TRBV6-5	TRBD1	.	CASKSTGGPSETQYF	TGTGCCAGCAAGAGCACAGGGGGCCCATCAGAGACCCAGTACTTC
TRBJ2-3	TRBV13	.	.	CASSASTGVGAQYF	TGTGCCAGCAGCGCCTCGACGGGGGTGGGAGCGCAGTATTTT